Presented here are 5 T cell receptor beta chains from one specimen sequenced in a study of cytomegalovirus exposure and HLA in healthy donors. PCR involved 60 Vbeta and 13 Jbeta primers. TCRdb's table, derived via immunoSEQ multiplex PCR, lists solely in-frame clones and lacks some. Recorded for this sample: about 47,000 clones. The sequencing input was PBMCs. The receptor source for this set is a male donor in good health and CMV-seronegative.

Here the CDR3 DNA reads TGTGCCAGCAGTTTTTCAGGGACAGGCACCTACGAGCAGTACTTC. This translates into CASSFSGTGTYEQYF. The V and J genes are TRBV27 and TRBJ2-7, with 8 positions matching TRBD1. Germline lookup yields CDR1 MNHEY and CDR2 SMNVEV (reference sequence). Germline trimming cut 3 bases from V and 2 bases from J; bases unmatched to any gene: 6. The CDR3 extends over 15 amino acids.

This chain uses TRBV6-5 with TRBJ2-5, with 15 bases fitting TRBD2. With 2 bases clipped from V and 6 bases from J, the junction kept 4 bases outside the gene matches. Germline V gene data show CDR1 as MNHEY and CDR2 as SVGAGI. The CDR3 runs 16 residues. CDR3 sequence (DNA): TGTGCCAGCAGTTACAGGACTAGCGGGGGGGCGCAGACCCAGTACTTC. Protein sequence: CASSYRTSGGAQTQYF.

The chain couples TRBV5-1 to TRBJ2-7; 8 bases agree with TRBD1. Germline loops: CDR1 SGHRS, CDR2 YFSETQ. The CDR3 is made up of 12 amino acids. V was pared by 4 bases and J by 6 bases, with 3 bases of the junction left unmatched. The CDR3 DNA follows: TGCGCCAGCAGCCGGACAGGGTCCGAGCAGTACTTC. Its translation: CASSRTGSEQYF. The variable domain in full, completed from reference TRBV5-1 and TRBJ2-7, reads KAGVTQTPRYLIKTRGQQVTLSCSPISGHRSVSWYQQTPGQGLQFLFEYFSETQRNKGNFPGRFSGRQFSNSRSEMNVSTLELGDSALYLCASSRTGSEQYFGPGTRLTVT.

The V and J genes are TRBV30 and TRBJ2-7, with D possibly TRBD1 on 5 matching bases. The CDR3 contains 14 residues. With 2 bases removed from V and 3 bases from J, the gap between germline ends came to 14 bases. Germline CDR1 reads GTSNPN; CDR2 reads SVGIG (reference sequence). The CDR3: CAWSLAGMHYEQYF. DNA of the CDR3: TGTGCCTGGAGTTTGGCAGGGATGCACTACGAGCAGTACTTC.

The chain recombines TRBV4-1 with TRBJ1-6, with TRBD1 as a possible D gene (6 bases). The V gene lost 0 bases and the J gene lost 7 bases, with 10 bases spanning the gap. CDR3 size: 15 residues. CDR1 is MGHRA and CDR2 is YSYEKL in the germline V gene. The CDR3 spells CASSQDSQGNSPLHF. CDR3 sequence (DNA): TGCGCCAGCAGCCAAGATTCGCAGGGGAATTCACCCCTCCACTTT.